This is a list of T cell receptor beta chains from one sample in a study of shared clonotypes between healthy human individuals. Profiled with immunoSEQ multiplex PCR; TCRdb holds only in-frame clones, not every one. The profile shows 950,000 to 1,100,000 clones, around 78% of them singletons. Material for sequencing was memory CD4+ T cells from PBMCs. The receptors derive from a young man in good health. Some clones in this sample may be carry-over from other donors' samples. Both conserved end residues are trimmed from each CDR3. Fields, in order: V gene, J gene, CDR3 protein.

TRBV5-1	TRBJ2-7	ASSPPGLAGLYEQY
TRBV5-1	TRBJ2-5	ASSPRPQWETQY
TRBV9	TRBJ2-5	ASSVVSSGTQY
TRBV5-6	TRBJ2-2	ASSLGPPSGENTGELF
TRBV10-3	TRBJ2-5	AISESETGEETQY
TRBV6-6	TRBJ1-5	ASSYSLGFSQPQH
TRBV5-1	TRBJ1-1	ASSLERTEAF
TRBV5-1	TRBJ2-5	ASSSGQGPLQETQY
TRBV7-9	TRBJ1-2	ASSPGWGIYGYT
TRBV19	TRBJ1-1	ASSKLGEPFEAF
TRBV5-1	TRBJ2-7	ASSSDDRAGYEQY
TRBV28	TRBJ1-2	ASSSDGYGYT
TRBV28	TRBJ2-7	ASSSPFGRDGGEQY
TRBV4-1	TRBJ2-7	ASSQDSGPLYEQY
TRBV6-6	TRBJ1-5	ASSYGLGDDNQPQH
TRBV7-9	TRBJ1-2	ASSLLQGIYGYT
TRBV6-1	TRBJ2-5	ASRYLGAVQTQY
TRBV4-1	TRBJ2-1	ASSQDVRRIRTYNEQF
TRBV5-6	TRBJ1-5	ASSLKGARLNQPQH
TRBV6-6	TRBJ2-3	ASSYGRNTDTQY
TRBV5-4	TRBJ2-5	ASSPGRQETQY
TRBV28	TRBJ2-3	ASSYPSGSSFRLDTQY
TRBV6-6	TRBJ2-2	ASSHGGVNTGELF
TRBV11-2	TRBJ2-3	ASSLVPTDTQY
TRBV18	TRBJ2-7	ASSPNQGQGGIYEQY
TRBV5-4	TRBJ2-7	ASSLVARGDSYEQY
TRBV18	TRBJ1-4	ASSPGANREKLF
TRBV4-2	TRBJ1-5	ASSQGGLALGGQPQH
TRBV30	TRBJ1-1	ARDRVRTEAF
TRBV27	TRBJ1-2	ASSLSAGAGGYT
TRBV7-3	TRBJ2-7	ASSLMGQDTSYEQY
TRBV7-3	TRBJ1-1	ASSQTGITEAF
TRBV5-1	TRBJ1-1	ASSLLGGTEAF